Here is one T cell receptor beta chain with its context. Amplification yielded TCR beta CDR3 regions, with RNA transcripts as the source. The HTBI set primed first-round TCR CDR3 RT-PCR. MiXCR, applied by TCRdb to the multiplex PCR reads, yields one record per CDR3 protein. The sample records approximately 98,000 distinct CDR3 sequences, roughly 40% being singletons. V was pared by 5 bases and J by 6 bases, with 11 bases of the junction left unmatched. Germline values: CDR1 SNHLY, CDR2 FYNNEI. The CDR3 is made up of 15 amino acids. The data were taken from a study of T cells in Graves' hyperthyroidism and ophthalmopathy.

V usage is TRBV2 and J usage is TRBJ2-5, with 8 bases fitting TRBD2. The sequenced sample was peripheral blood or thyroid tissue (not recorded which). The receptor was derived from a woman aged 30 to 39 with Graves' hyperthyroidism. CDR3 sequence: CASSLLGGRWQTQYF. CDR3 coding DNA: TGTGCCAGCAGTCTTCTCGGCGGGAGGTGGCAGACCCAGTACTTC. The whole variable domain, remainder taken from reference TRBV2 and TRBJ2-5, is EPEVTQTPSHQVTQMGQEVILRCVPISNHLYFYWYRQILGQKVEFLVSFYNNEISEKSEIFDDQFSVERPDGSNFTLKIRSTKLEDSAMYFCASSLLGGRWQTQYFGPGTRLLVL.